This T cell receptor beta chain was documented in a study of T cell responses to AZD1222 COVID-19 vaccine. The CDR3 extends over 15 amino acids. CDR1 and CDR2 from the germline V gene are KGHSH and LQKENI. Trimming shortened V by 3 bases and J by 4 bases, and 15 bases separated the two germline ends. The repertoire was sequenced with immunoSEQ multiplex PCR; TCRdb's copy has only in-frame clones and lacks some. The sample lists about 79,000 clones, around 80% occurring once. The sequences come from peripheral blood, collected on day 0 of AZD1222 vaccination. The receptor comes from an adult in good health. This chain joins TRBV18 and TRBJ1-2, with TRBD1 as a possible D gene (6 bases). The CDR3 sequence is CASSPGSDSTYGYTF. The CDR3 nucleotides read TGTGCCAGCTCACCGGGATCGGACAGTACCTATGGCTACACCTTC. Full variable domain (outside the CDR3, taken from reference TRBV18 and TRBJ1-2): NAGVMQNPRHLVRRRGQEARLRCSPMKGHSHVYWYRQLPEEGLKFMVYLQKENIIDESGMPKERFSAEFPKEGPSILRIQQVVRGDSAAYFCASSPGSDSTYGYTFGSGTRLTVV.